Many counts were recorded for the clone carrying this T cell receptor beta chain. The source material, RNA transcripts, was used to amplify TCR beta CDR3 regions. HTBI primers were used for first-round RT-PCR of the TCR CDR3. MiXCR was run by TCRdb on the multiplex PCR reads, yielding one entry per CDR3 protein. This table holds about 270,000 distinct CDR3 sequences, roughly 22% found once. This CDR3 is 14 amino acids long. Per the germline V gene, CDR1 is SGHTA and CDR2 is FQGNSA. Unmatched junction bases numbered 6, after V lost 11 bases and J lost 3 bases. The sample belongs to a study of T cells in Graves' hyperthyroidism and ophthalmopathy.

The sequence was collected from a young man with Graves' ophthalmopathy. Material: blood. V is TRBV7-2 and J is TRBJ2-3; 12 bases agree with TRBD2. CDR3 bases: TGTGCCGGCCCGACTAGCGGGAGTACAGATACGCAGTATTTT. Protein sequence: CAGPTSGSTDTQYF.